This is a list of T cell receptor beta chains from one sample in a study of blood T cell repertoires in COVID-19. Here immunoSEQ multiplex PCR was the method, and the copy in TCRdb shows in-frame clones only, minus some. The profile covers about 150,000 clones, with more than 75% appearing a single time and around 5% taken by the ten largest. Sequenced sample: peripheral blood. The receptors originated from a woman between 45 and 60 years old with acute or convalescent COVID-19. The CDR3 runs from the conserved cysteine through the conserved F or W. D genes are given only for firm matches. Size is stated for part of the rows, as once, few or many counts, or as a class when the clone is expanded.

CASTPWGQGWTGELFF	TGTGCCAGTACACCGTGGGGACAGGGATGGACCGGGGAGCTGTTTTTT	TRBV19	-	TRBJ2-2	TRBD1
CASSKERRPGGYTF	TGTGCCAGCAGCAAAGAAAGACGGCCAGGGGGCTACACCTTC	TRBV21-1	-	TRBJ1-2	-
CASGSGGPVYNEQFF	TGTGCCAGCGGTAGCGGGGGGCCGGTGTACAATGAGCAGTTCTTC	TRBV7-3	-	TRBJ2-1	TRBD2
CASSPGVAPYNSPLHF	TGTGCCAGCAGCCCAGGGGTTGCCCCCTATAATTCACCCCTCCACTTT	TRBV7-6	once	TRBJ1-6	-
CASRNPGQGARGYTF	TGTGCCAGCAGAAATCCGGGACAGGGCGCACGCGGCTACACCTTC	TRBV6-5	-	TRBJ1-2	TRBD1
CASSSPLGLAGGEQYF	TGTGCCAGCAGCTCTCCACTCGGGCTAGCGGGGGGCGAGCAGTATTTT	TRBV7-2	-	TRBJ2-3	TRBD2
CSVNQGERQPQHF	TGCAGCGTCAACCAGGGGGAACGTCAGCCCCAGCATTTT	TRBV29-1	-	TRBJ1-5	TRBD1
CASSVSGSQNSPLHF	TGTGCCAGCAGCGTAAGCGGCAGCCAAAATTCACCCCTCCACTTT	TRBV9	few	TRBJ1-6	-
CASSLRLAGQGFHEQYF	TGTGCCAGCAGCTTAAGACTAGCGGGCCAAGGATTCCACGAGCAGTACTTC	TRBV7-8	-	TRBJ2-7	TRBD2
CASWAGSYNEQFF	TGTGCCAGCTGGGCGGGCTCCTACAATGAGCAGTTCTTC	TRBV2	-	TRBJ2-1	-
CAISGGQFTDTQYF	TGTGCCATCAGTGGGGGACAGTTCACAGATACGCAGTATTTT	TRBV10-3	few	TRBJ2-3	TRBD1
CASSPFDRGWSGYTF	TGTGCCAGCAGTCCATTTGACAGGGGATGGAGTGGCTACACCTTC	TRBV6-2/TRBV6-3	-	TRBJ1-2	TRBD1
CASSRSGTAKSSGELFF	TGTGCCAGCAGCCGATCAGGGACTGCTAAGTCGTCCGGGGAGCTGTTTTTT	TRBV6-6	-	TRBJ2-2	-
CASSRGGLNTGELFF	TGTGCCAGCAGCCGGGGGGGACTGAACACCGGGGAGCTGTTTTTT	TRBV7-9	-	TRBJ2-2	TRBD2
CASSYSTGLSNQPQHF	TGTGCCAGCAGTTACTCGACAGGGCTTAGCAATCAGCCCCAGCATTTT	TRBV6-6	-	TRBJ1-5	TRBD1
CASSPGGGVGYTF	TGTGCCAGCAGCCCCGGTGGGGGGGTTGGCTACACCTTC	TRBV7-3	-	TRBJ1-2	-
CASSLGGRNSSPLHF	TGTGCCAGCAGCTTAGGGGGGAGGAATAGTTCACCCCTCCACTTT	TRBV7-9	few	TRBJ1-6	-
CASTLRGTLGANVLTF	TGTGCCAGCACCCTTAGGGGGACCCTAGGGGCCAACGTCCTGACTTTC	TRBV7-2	-	TRBJ2-6	-
CAISTSRQGALGYGYTF	TGTGCCATCAGTACCTCCCGGCAGGGGGCGCTTGGCTATGGCTACACCTTC	TRBV10-3	-	TRBJ1-2	TRBD1
CASTLTGEYTQYF	TGTGCCAGCACTTTAACGGGGGAATATACGCAGTATTTT	TRBV28	-	TRBJ2-3	-
CASSPQTGNYGYTF	TGTGCCAGCAGCCCTCAGACAGGGAACTATGGCTACACCTTC	TRBV9	-	TRBJ1-2	TRBD1
CASSSPGRNYGYTF	TGTGCCAGCAGTTCCCCAGGGCGGAACTATGGCTACACCTTC	TRBV28	few	TRBJ1-2	-
CAGKAGNTDTQYF	TGTGCCGGCAAAGCGGGGAACACAGATACGCAGTATTTT	TRBV7-2	-	TRBJ2-3	TRBD2
CASSLEAGGIQPQHF	TGTGCCAGCAGCTTAGAGGCGGGGGGGATTCAGCCCCAGCATTTT	TRBV7-2	-	TRBJ1-5	-
CASNQVDLYGYTF	TGTGCCAGCAACCAGGTGGATCTCTATGGCTACACCTTC	TRBV6-5	-	TRBJ1-2	-
CASSLVAGAEETQYF	TGTGCCAGCAGCTTAGTCGCGGGGGCCGAAGAGACCCAGTACTTC	TRBV11-2	once	TRBJ2-5	-
CASSRVPGQPQHF	TGTGCCAGCAGCCGGGTACCGGGTCAGCCCCAGCATTTT	TRBV3-1/TRBV3-2	-	TRBJ1-5	-
CASSLGSQGASFNEQFF	TGTGCCAGCAGCTTAGGTTCACAGGGGGCTTCGTTTAATGAGCAGTTCTTC	TRBV7-2	once	TRBJ2-1	TRBD1
CAISGTTSGWGGQFF	TGTGCCATCAGTGGGACCACTAGCGGGTGGGGTGGGCAGTTCTTC	TRBV10-3	-	TRBJ2-1	TRBD2
CASSPIREEGYTF	TGTGCCAGCAGCCCCATCCGGGAGGAGGGCTACACCTTC	TRBV7-8	-	TRBJ1-2	-
CASSTTGQGIYEQYF	TGTGCCAGCAGTACTACGGGACAGGGGATATACGAGCAGTACTTC	TRBV28	once	TRBJ2-7	TRBD1
CSVSGGGNQPQHF	TGCAGCGTTAGTGGGGGGGGCAATCAGCCCCAGCATTTT	TRBV29-1	-	TRBJ1-5	-
CASSPTGGSGELFF	TGTGCCAGCAGCCCGACCGGCGGATCCGGGGAGCTGTTTTTT	TRBV7-3	-	TRBJ2-2	-